This TCR beta chain emerged from a study of T cell responses to AZD1222 COVID-19 vaccine. Study-level results: Clonal diversity was possibly underestimated; the donors were predominantly white British and more often female. Baseline seropositives among AZD1222 recipients totaled only 6 or 7. Dominant at 160-218 and 743-854, vaccine-associated CD4 TCRs also spanned spike. The study sampled repertoires only after the peak T cell response.

Comments on this clone: What it binds is not known.

Assay used: immunoSEQ multiplex PCR; TCRdb lists only in-frame clones, some missing. There are 90,000 to 120,000 clones in the sample; around 91% occur only once, and around 20% lies in the top ten. CDR3 size: 15 residues. CDR1 and CDR2 (germline): LGHNA, YSLEER. Trimming left V 4 bases short and J 0 bases short, with 12 bases between. The material sequenced was peripheral blood, taken on day 0 of AZD1222 vaccination. The chain couples TRBV4-3 to TRBJ1-2; maybe TRBD1 (6 bases). The sequence derives from an adult in good health. The CDR3 DNA sequence: TGCGCCAGCAGCCCCAGGGGAGGGTCTAACTATGGCTACACCTTC. Translating it yields CASSPRGGSNYGYTF.